These 27 T cell receptor beta chains were all obtained from the same sample, sequenced in a study of shared clonotypes between healthy human individuals. Measured with immunoSEQ multiplex PCR; TCRdb has only the in-frame clones, and not every one. There are about 2.1 million clones in the sample; about 93% occur only once, and more than 1.5% lies in the top ten. CD45RO-negative cells were positively selected for CCR7, leaving out terminally differentiated effector memory CD45RA+ cells. The sequencing input was naive CD8+ T cells from PBMCs. These receptors all come from a man between 18 and 35 years old in good health. Some clones in this sample may be carry-over from other donors' samples.

V and J are TRBV5-4 and TRBJ2-7, with 8 positions matching TRBD1. There are 14 residues in the CDR3. CDR1 and CDR2 (germline): SGHNT, YYREEE (reference sequence). With 0 bases clipped from V and 3 bases from J, the junction kept 2 bases outside the gene matches. The CDR3 region is CASSLGTGNYEQYF. CDR3 DNA sequence: TGTGCCAGCAGCTTGGGGACAGGGAACTACGAGCAGTACTTC.

The chain couples TRBV27 to TRBJ2-7; weak D call: TRBD2 (6 bases). CDR3 length: 16 residues. Per the germline V gene, CDR1 is MNHEY and CDR2 is SMNVEV (reference sequence). Between the trimmed V and J ends, which lost 5 bases and 0 bases, there was a span of 17 bases. The CDR3 region is CASSPKTSFSSYEQYF. The CDR3 nucleotides read TGTGCCAGCAGTCCGAAAACTAGCTTTTCCTCCTACGAGCAGTACTTC.

This clone was detected once. This sequence joins TRBV7-9 and TRBJ2-7; 9 bases match TRBD1. The ends lost 4 bases at V and 4 bases at J; junction bases unmatched: 11. CDR1 SEHNR and CDR2 FQNEAQ come from the germline V gene (reference sequence). This CDR3 contains 16 residues. This chain's CDR3 is CASSSWTGEDWYEQYF. Written as DNA, the CDR3 is TGTGCCAGCAGCTCCTGGACAGGGGAAGATTGGTACGAGCAGTACTTC.

The V gene is TRBV7-9, the J gene TRBJ1-3, with D unclear. Germline-derived CDR1 and CDR2 are SEHNR and FQNEAQ (reference sequence). The length of the CDR3 is 14 residues. V shed 5 bases and J shed 4 bases, with 12 bases lying between them. CDR3 in DNA: TGTGCCAGCAGCACCACTGCAGGCGGAAACACCATATATTTT. This gives the protein CASSTTAGGNTIYF.

This chain joins TRBV7-9 and TRBJ1-4, with 10 bases aligning to TRBD1. There are 15 residues in the CDR3. Losses at the gene ends were 3 bases for V and 7 bases for J; bases not matched to a gene: 5. CDR1 and CDR2 from the germline V gene are SEHNR and FQNEAQ (reference sequence). The CDR3 spells CASSLGDRGPEKLFF. The CDR3 nucleotides read TGTGCCAGCAGCTTGGGAGACAGGGGGCCTGAAAAACTGTTTTTT.

J is TRBJ2-3 and V is TRBV4-3; 10 bases line up with TRBD2. V shed 0 bases, J shed 5 bases, and the junction held 11 bases outside the gene matches. This CDR3 is built from 18 residues. Germline V lookup: CDR1 LGHNA, CDR2 YSLEER. The CDR3 DNA sequence: TGCGCCAGCAGCCAAGAGTCAATCACTAGCGGGATTAAAGATACGCAGTATTTT. Protein sequence: CASSQESITSGIKDTQYF.

This chain uses TRBV6-5 with TRBJ2-5, with TRBD2 as a possible D gene (6 bases). The CDR3 sequence is 16 residues long. V lost 0 bases, J lost 6 bases, and 17 bases lay in between. Germline V gene data show CDR1 as MNHEY and CDR2 as SVGAGI. The CDR3 reads CASSYSLGGTGKTQYF. The CDR3 DNA is TGTGCCAGCAGTTACTCTCTGGGGGGAACGGGGAAGACCCAGTACTTC.

The J gene is TRBJ2-7, the V gene TRBV5-1; D is tentatively TRBD1 or TRBD2 (5 bases each). Germline lookup yields CDR1 SGHRS and CDR2 YFSETQ. The CDR3 consists of 12 residues. V lost 4 bases, J lost 7 bases, and 12 bases lay in between. In nucleotides, the CDR3 is TGCGCCAGCAGCGCCGGGACGGGGGAGCAGTACTTC. It is translated as CASSAGTGEQYF.

This clone occurred once. This chain connects TRBV29-1 to TRBJ2-7, with 9 bases matching TRBD1. Germline CDR1 SQVTM, CDR2 ANQGSEA. This CDR3 has 14 amino acids. After removal of 7 bases from V and 5 bases from J, the junction contained 12 bases not matched to a gene. The CDR3 nucleotides are TGCAGCGCGATCCGACAGGGGGTTAGGAACGAGCAGTACTTC. Amino acids: CSAIRQGVRNEQYF.

V gene TRBV5-6 combines with J gene TRBJ2-5; 9 nucleotides match TRBD1. The CDR3 totals 15 residues. J gave up 4 bases and V 4 bases, and 8 bases lay outside the gene matches. Germline CDR1 and CDR2: SGHDT and YYEEEE. As DNA, the CDR3 is TGTGCCAGCAGCGGAACGGGACAGGGTGGAGAGACCCAGTACTTC. It specifies CASSGTGQGGETQYF.

This clone has only one observation. The chain employs TRBV27 and TRBJ2-2; maybe TRBD2 (6 bases). Germline loops: CDR1 MNHEY, CDR2 SMNVEV (reference sequence). The CDR3 extends over 14 amino acids. Trimming removed 8 bases at V and 1 base at J, with 11 bases between. CDR3 coding DNA: TGTGCCAGCGCGGGGCTGGAGAACACCGGGGAGCTGTTTTTT. Translating gives CASAGLENTGELFF.

The rearrangement uses TRBV28 and TRBJ1-1, with unresolved D. The ends were cut back, 7 bases at V and 4 bases at J, with 16 bases in the middle. CDR1 and CDR2 (germline): MDHEN, SYDVKM. CDR3 length: 14 amino acids. The CDR3 DNA sequence: TGTGCCAGCACCTCCTTAGGGCGGGCCACTGAAGCTTTCTTT. It encodes CASTSLGRATEAFF.

This sequence joins TRBV9 and TRBJ2-1; 7 nucleotides line up with TRBD2. The CDR3 length is 16 residues. CDR1 SGDLS and CDR2 YYNGEE come from the germline V gene. Losses at the gene ends were 0 bases for V and 3 bases for J; bases not matched to a gene: 6. The CDR3 is CASSVGGAGVYNEQFF. CDR3 in DNA: TGTGCCAGCAGCGTAGGAGGGGCGGGGGTCTACAATGAGCAGTTCTTC.

This chain joins TRBV5-6 and TRBJ2-7; the D gene is possibly TRBD2 (6 bases). Germline values: CDR1 SGHDT, CDR2 YYEEEE. The V gene lost 4 bases and the J gene lost 6 bases, with 23 bases spanning the gap. The CDR3 runs 16 residues. DNA of the CDR3: TGTGCCAGCAGCGGAGGGACGGTCACCTTCTCGAGCGAGCAGTACTTC. Its translation is CASSGGTVTFSSEQYF.

The rearrangement joins TRBV30 to TRBJ2-2, with D tentatively TRBD1 or TRBD2 (5 bases each). This CDR3 contains 16 residues. Deletions cut 0 bases from V and 6 bases from J, with 17 bases between. Germline V CDR1 and CDR2: GTSNPN, SVGIG (reference sequence). The CDR3 DNA reads as TGTGCCTGGAGTGTTGGTACAGGACTGAGGGCCGGGGAGCTGTTTTTT. Its translation is CAWSVGTGLRAGELFF. Variable domain in full (rest from reference TRBV30 and TRBJ2-2): SQTIHQWPATLVQPVGSPLSLECTVEGTSNPNLYWYRQAAGRGLQLLFYSVGIGQISSEVPQNLSASRPQDRQFILSSKKLLLSDSGFYLCAWSVGTGLRAGELFFGEGSRLTVL.

The chain joins TRBV5-6 to TRBJ1-1, with TRBD1 matching 9 bases. Trimming cost V 4 bases and J 1 base; bases outside gene matches: 8. Germline CDR1 SGHDT, CDR2 YYEEEE. This CDR3 has 16 amino acids. CDR3 nucleotides: TGTGCCAGCAGCCGGGCCGGGACAGGGAGGAACACTGAAGCTTTCTTT. Its protein is CASSRAGTGRNTEAFF.

This clone was detected only once. Other DNA variants within this sample encode the same CDR3. The CDR3 DNA reads as TGTGCCAGCAGCTACGGGACTAGCGGGTACAATGAGCAGTTCTTC. It yields the protein CASSYGTSGYNEQFF. The rearrangement links TRBV7-8 to TRBJ2-1, with 12 positions matching TRBD2. This CDR3 is 15 amino acids long. Germline assignment: CDR1 SGHVS and CDR2 FQNEAQ. V dropped 4 bases and J dropped 4; count of bases not matched to a gene: 2.

V usage is TRBV27 and J usage is TRBJ1-1; D gene ambiguous. The length of the CDR3 is 16 residues. With 5 bases removed from V and 0 bases from J, the gap between germline ends came to 16 bases. Germline values: CDR1 MNHEY, CDR2 SMNVEV (reference sequence). The CDR3 DNA reads TGTGCCAGCAGTCTTTCAGCGTGGTGGATGAACACTGAAGCTTTCTTT. Amino acid sequence: CASSLSAWWMNTEAFF.

The genes are TRBV9 and TRBJ1-2; D is possibly TRBD1 (5 bases). The germline V and J ends were trimmed by 6 bases and 3 bases, with 12 bases remaining between them. Germline V gene sequence: CDR1 SGDLS, CDR2 YYNGEE. This CDR3 region has 13 residues. The CDR3 DNA sequence: TGTGCCAGCAACACTGGGGCGGACTATGGCTACACCTTC. Translated: CASNTGADYGYTF.

The rearrangement uses TRBV7-9 and TRBJ1-4, with D hard to call. The CDR3 is 16 amino acids. From germline, CDR1 is SEHNR and CDR2 FQNEAQ (reference sequence). V was pared by 0 bases and J by 7 bases, with 15 bases between. The CDR3 DNA sequence: TGTGCCAGCAGCTTAGCGCTAGGACTGAACGGTGAAAAACTGTTTTTT. It specifies CASSLALGLNGEKLFF.

To note about this clone: This sample also contains other DNA sequences that code for the same CDR3. The chain is built from TRBV19 and TRBJ1-1; no clear D gene. The V gene lost 3 bases and the J gene lost 6 bases, with 5 bases spanning the gap. Germline V lookup: CDR1 LNHDA, CDR2 SQIVND (reference sequence). The CDR3 contains 11 residues. The CDR3 DNA reads TGTGCCAGTAGTATTGGCGCTGAAGCTTTCTTT. This encodes CASSIGAEAFF.

V gene TRBV7-6 combines with J gene TRBJ2-7; 9 nucleotides line up with TRBD2. The CDR3 contains 15 residues. Germline lookup yields CDR1 SGHVS and CDR2 FNYEAQ. With V trimmed by 5 bases and J by 2 bases, 7 bases remained unmatched. The CDR3 nucleotides are TGTGCCAGCAGCCCGAAGGGACTAGCCGCCTACGAGCAGTACTTC. Amino acid sequence: CASSPKGLAAYEQYF.

The gene calls are TRBV6-1 and TRBJ2-7; D is perhaps TRBD1 or TRBD2 (5 bases each). V gave up 2 bases and J gave up 6 bases, with 14 bases separating them. The CDR3 has 14 residues. Germline V gene lookup returns CDR1 MNHNS and CDR2 SASEGT. CDR3 in amino acids: CASSELGNGGEQYF. DNA of the CDR3: TGTGCCAGCAGTGAACTAGGGAATGGGGGCGAGCAGTACTTC.

The chain joins TRBV9 to TRBJ1-1; a weak D match, TRBD1 (5 bases). CDR3 size: 17 residues. V lost 5 bases and J lost 2, with 22 bases in between. The V gene's germline CDR1 is SGDLS and CDR2 YYNGEE. CDR3 coding DNA: TGTGCCAGCAGTGCTGCAGGGAAAGTAGGACGAAACACTGAAGCTTTCTTT. Translated, it gives CASSAAGKVGRNTEAFF.

This clone has a single count. The chain employs TRBV4-3 and TRBJ2-7; 8 nucleotides line up with TRBD2. The CDR3 length is 14 residues. Germline CDR1 reads LGHNA; CDR2 reads YSLEER. V was clipped by 4 bases and J by 6 bases; unmatched bases: 8. CDR3 DNA sequence: TGCGCCAGCAGCCCTTCCGGGAGGGCCCTCGAGCAGTACTTC. This translates into CASSPSGRALEQYF.

V and J are TRBV4-1 and TRBJ2-7; D gene uncertain. CDR3 length: 12 amino acids. Germline V gene sequence: CDR1 MGHRA, CDR2 YSYEKL. V dropped 0 bases and J dropped 12 bases, with 12 bases sitting between them. CDR3 sequence reads: CASSQDRIGLYF. CDR3 nucleotides: TGCGCCAGCAGCCAAGATCGTATAGGGCTGTACTTC.

The chain is built from TRBV27 and TRBJ2-1; 9 nucleotides line up with TRBD2. V lost 7 bases to trimming and J lost 6 bases; unmatched junction nucleotides: 10. The CDR3 has 15 amino acids. Germline V gene lookup returns CDR1 MNHEY and CDR2 SMNVEV (reference sequence). CDR3 in DNA: TGTGCCAGCACCCTACTTAGCGGGAGTATCAATGAGCAGTTCTTC. Protein product: CASTLLSGSINEQFF.